The source of this T cell receptor (beta chain) is a study of blood T cell repertoires in COVID-19. The CDR3 runs to 14 residues. CDR1 and CDR2 (germline): KGHSH, LQKENI. V gave up 2 bases and J gave up 6 bases; unmatched junction bases: 3. In the study's own analysis: The assay estimated nucleated cells by amplifying reference gene primers. The repertoire was sequenced with immunoSEQ multiplex PCR; TCRdb's copy has only in-frame clones and lacks some. V and J calls plus clone size are reproduced from that table; the DNA served to infer D and trimming. The sample lists about 240,000 clones; 86% were seen once.

This TCR was sampled from a man between 60 and 75 years old with acute or convalescent COVID-19. V and J are TRBV18 and TRBJ1-4; TRBD1 agrees at 7 bases. The source material was peripheral blood. This CDR3 is CASSPSGTDEKLFF. CDR3 nucleotides: TGTGCCAGCTCACCATCCGGGACAGATGAAAAACTGTTTTTT. The full variable domain, in which reference TRBV18 and TRBJ1-4 provide the parts outside the CDR3, is NAGVMQNPRHLVRRRGQEARLRCSPMKGHSHVYWYRQLPEEGLKFMVYLQKENIIDESGMPKERFSAEFPKEGPSILRIQQVVRGDSAAYFCASSPSGTDEKLFFGSGTQLSVL.